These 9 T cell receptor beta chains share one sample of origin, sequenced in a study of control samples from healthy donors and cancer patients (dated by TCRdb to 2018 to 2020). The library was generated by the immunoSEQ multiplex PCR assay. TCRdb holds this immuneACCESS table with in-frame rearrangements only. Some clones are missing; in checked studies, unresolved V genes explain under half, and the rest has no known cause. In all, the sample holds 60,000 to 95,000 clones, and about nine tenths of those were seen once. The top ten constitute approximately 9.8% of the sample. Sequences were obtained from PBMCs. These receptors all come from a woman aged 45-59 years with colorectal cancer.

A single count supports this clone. The CDR3 DNA is TGTGCCACCAGCAGTGGGACAGGGGTGAATCAGCCCCAGCATTTT. Protein: CATSSGTGVNQPQHF. This chain joins TRBV15 and TRBJ1-5; 10 bases are a match to TRBD1. The CDR3 has 15 residues. The ends lost 3 bases at V and 4 bases at J; junction bases unmatched: 3. Germline-derived CDR1 and CDR2 are LNHNV and YYDKDF (reference sequence).

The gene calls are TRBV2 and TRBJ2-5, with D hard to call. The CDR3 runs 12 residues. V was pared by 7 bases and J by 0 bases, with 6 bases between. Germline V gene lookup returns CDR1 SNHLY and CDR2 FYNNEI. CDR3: CASKVDQETQYF. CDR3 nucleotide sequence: TGTGCCAGCAAGGTTGACCAAGAGACCCAGTACTTC.

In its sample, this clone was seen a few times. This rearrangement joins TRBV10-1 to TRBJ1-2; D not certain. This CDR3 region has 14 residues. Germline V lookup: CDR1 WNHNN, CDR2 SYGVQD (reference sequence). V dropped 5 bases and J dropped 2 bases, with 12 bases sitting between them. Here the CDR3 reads CASSQGSTNYGYTF. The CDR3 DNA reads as TGCGCCAGCAGTCAAGGGAGTACAAACTATGGCTACACCTTC.

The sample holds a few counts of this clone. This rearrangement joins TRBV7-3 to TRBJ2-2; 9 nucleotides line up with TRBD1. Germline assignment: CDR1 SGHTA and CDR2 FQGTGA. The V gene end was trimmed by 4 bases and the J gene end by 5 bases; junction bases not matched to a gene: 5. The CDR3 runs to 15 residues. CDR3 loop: CASSSGQGGTGELFF. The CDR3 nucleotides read TGTGCCAGCAGCTCGGGACAGGGAGGTACCGGGGAGCTGTTTTTT.

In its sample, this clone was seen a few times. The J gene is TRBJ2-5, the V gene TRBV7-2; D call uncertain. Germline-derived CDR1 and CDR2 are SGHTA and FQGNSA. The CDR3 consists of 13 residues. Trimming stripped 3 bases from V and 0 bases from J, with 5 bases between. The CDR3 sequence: CASSLVYQETQYF. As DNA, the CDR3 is TGTGCCAGCAGCTTGGTGTACCAAGAGACCCAGTACTTC.

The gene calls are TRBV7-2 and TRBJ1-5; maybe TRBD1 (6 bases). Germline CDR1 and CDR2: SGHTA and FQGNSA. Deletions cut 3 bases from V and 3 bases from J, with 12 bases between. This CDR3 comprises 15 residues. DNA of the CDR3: TGTGCCAGCAGCTTGACAGGCGAACCCAATCAGCCCCAGCATTTT. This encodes CASSLTGEPNQPQHF.

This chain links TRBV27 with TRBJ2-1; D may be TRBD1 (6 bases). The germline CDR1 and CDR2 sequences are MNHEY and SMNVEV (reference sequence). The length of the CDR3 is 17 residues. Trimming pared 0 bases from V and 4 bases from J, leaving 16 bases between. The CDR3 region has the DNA TGTGCCAGCAGTTTATCGGGTGGGGGCCGACTTTACAATGAGCAGTTCTTC. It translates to CASSLSGGGRLYNEQFF.

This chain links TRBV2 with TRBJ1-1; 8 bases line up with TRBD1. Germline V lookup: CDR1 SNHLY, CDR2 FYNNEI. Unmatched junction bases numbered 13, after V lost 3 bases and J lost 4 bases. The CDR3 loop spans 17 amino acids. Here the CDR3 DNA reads TGTGCCAGCAGTGACTGGGGCAGGGGGCGCGCGGGCACTGAAGCTTTCTTT. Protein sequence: CASSDWGRGRAGTEAFF.

The CDR3 nucleotides are TGCGCCAGCAGCTCCACAGGGGAGAACGGGTCACCCCTCCACTTT. Protein sequence: CASSSTGENGSPLHF. V is TRBV5-1 and J is TRBJ1-6; 7 bases line up with TRBD1. The CDR3 is 15 residues long. CDR1 and CDR2 (germline): SGHRS, YFSETQ. The ends lost 3 bases at V and 10 bases at J; junction bases unmatched: 10.